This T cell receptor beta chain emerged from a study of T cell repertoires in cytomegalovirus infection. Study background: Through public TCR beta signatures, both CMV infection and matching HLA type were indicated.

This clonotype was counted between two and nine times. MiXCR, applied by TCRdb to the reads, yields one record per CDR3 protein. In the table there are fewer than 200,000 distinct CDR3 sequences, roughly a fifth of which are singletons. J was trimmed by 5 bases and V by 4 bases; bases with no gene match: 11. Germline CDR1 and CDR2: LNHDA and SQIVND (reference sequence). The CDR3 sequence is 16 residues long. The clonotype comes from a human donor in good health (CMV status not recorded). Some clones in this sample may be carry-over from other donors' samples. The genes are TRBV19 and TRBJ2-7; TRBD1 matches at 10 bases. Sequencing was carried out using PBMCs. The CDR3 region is CASSTPPGQGFHEQYF. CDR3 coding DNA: TGTGCCAGTAGTACCCCGCCGGGACAGGGGTTCCACGAGCAGTACTTC.